The 15 T cell receptor beta chains listed next were all sequenced from one sample in a study of T-cell memory formation after mild COVID-19. TCRdb passed the 5' RACE reads through MiXCR, listing each CDR3 protein once. The data show 130,000 to 150,000 distinct CDR3 sequences, with approximately 5.7% seen just once and around 1.9% held by the top ten. The sample was PBMCs or a T cell subset sorted from them (not recorded which). The receptors come from an adult woman who had mild COVID-19 (a few samples of this study predate the infection). Cell type and time point are not known.

This clonotype was found many times. The chain links TRBV12-3 or TRBV12-4 to TRBJ1-5; D remains ambiguous. CDR3 length: 15 residues. Trimming cost V 2 bases and J 1 base, with 9 bases left between them. This chain's CDR3 is CASSLRGSSNQPQHF. The CDR3 DNA reads TGTGCCAGCAGTTTAAGAGGATCAAGCAATCAGCCCCAGCATTTT.

This clonotype came up many times. The chain couples TRBV12-3 or TRBV12-4 to TRBJ2-7; tentatively, D is TRBD1 (6 bases). This CDR3 has 13 amino acids. With 2 bases removed from V and 7 bases from J, the gap between germline ends came to 12 bases. CDR3 DNA: TGTGCCAGCAGTTTAAGGGAAAGGGGGGAGCAGTACTTC. It codes for CASSLRERGEQYF.

The chain joins TRBV29-1 to TRBJ2-6, with D hard to call. The germline CDR1 and CDR2 sequences are SQVTM and ANQGSEA. This CDR3 is built from 15 residues. V lost 5 bases and J lost 2, with 13 bases in between. The CDR3 spells CSVWLRETGANVLTF. The CDR3, as DNA: TGCAGCGTTTGGCTAAGGGAAACTGGGGCCAACGTCCTGACTTTC.

This clonotype has just one count. The chain uses TRBV18 and TRBJ1-4; 8 bases fit TRBD1. Germline loops: CDR1 KGHSH, CDR2 LQKENI. Losses at the gene ends were 4 bases for V and 5 bases for J; bases not matched to a gene: 3. This CDR3 region has 14 residues. The CDR3 here is CASSRQGSNEKLFF. Written as DNA, the CDR3 is TGTGCCAGCTCACGACAGGGGTCCAATGAAAAACTGTTTTTT.

The rearrangement links TRBV11-2 to TRBJ2-7; D not certain. The germline V and J ends were trimmed by 0 bases and 0 bases, with 9 bases remaining between them. Germline CDR1 SGHAT, CDR2 FQNNGV. The CDR3 runs to 15 residues. This chain's CDR3 is CASSLDPRASYEQYF. CDR3 nucleotides: TGTGCCAGCAGCTTAGACCCCCGGGCCTCCTACGAGCAGTACTTC.

In this sample, this clonotype turned up a few times. V usage is TRBV5-1 and J usage is TRBJ2-3, with 7 positions matching TRBD2. The V and J ends lost 4 bases and 1 base, in that order; junction bases with no gene match: 9. The CDR3 covers 16 residues. The germline gives CDR1 SGHRS, CDR2 YFSETQ. DNA of the CDR3: TGCGCCAGCAGCCCGGGACTAATTTCTGGCACAGATACGCAGTATTTT. Amino acids: CASSPGLISGTDTQYF.

This clonotype was counted at least ten times. The chain couples TRBV19 to TRBJ2-7; tentatively, D is TRBD2 (6 bases). Looked up from germline, CDR1 is LNHDA and CDR2 is SQIVND (reference sequence). This CDR3 comprises 14 residues. V gave up 5 bases and J gave up 1 base, with 12 bases separating them. CDR3 loop: CASSRPGTSYEQYF. DNA for the CDR3: TGTGCCAGTAGTCGACCCGGGACTTCCTACGAGCAGTACTTC.

In this sample, this clonotype turned up a few times. V usage is TRBV19 and J usage is TRBJ1-4, with D tentatively TRBD1 (5 bases). CDR3 size: 15 residues. The germline V and J ends were trimmed by 4 bases and 7 bases, with 16 bases remaining between them. Germline V gives CDR1 LNHDA, CDR2 SQIVND (reference sequence). In DNA form, the CDR3 reads TGTGCCAGTAGTAAAGTAAGCAGTACAGGTGAAAAACTGTTTTTT. Encoded protein: CASSKVSSTGEKLFF.

This clonotype was found many times. V and J are TRBV18 and TRBJ1-6; D uncertain. CDR1 and CDR2 (germline): KGHSH, LQKENI. Between the trimmed V and J ends, which lost 3 bases and 6 bases, there was a span of 9 bases. This CDR3 region has 14 residues. CDR3 nucleotides: TGTGCCAGCTCACCGGACCGATTTAATTCACCCCTCCACTTT. Its protein product is CASSPDRFNSPLHF.

V and J are TRBV18 and TRBJ2-7; D remains unclear. The CDR3 spans 11 residues. Germline V CDR1 and CDR2: KGHSH, LQKENI. The V gene lost 0 bases and the J gene lost 3 bases, with 0 bases spanning the gap. In DNA form, the CDR3 reads TGTGCCAGCTCACCACCCTACGAGCAGTACGTC. This codes for CASSPPYEQYV.

The table lists this clonotype with many counts. V usage is TRBV4-2 and J usage is TRBJ2-1; 9 bases agree with TRBD2. The CDR3 has 20 amino acids. With 3 bases clipped from V and 7 bases from J, the junction kept 22 bases outside the gene matches. Germline CDR1 and CDR2: LGHNA and YNFKEQ. The CDR3 nucleotides read TGTGCCAGCAGCCACGGAGGGTTTCCCCGCGATAGCGGGAGTATTAATGAGCAGTTCTTC. This codes for CASSHGGFPRDSGSINEQFF.

In its sample, this clonotype was seen many times. The chain employs TRBV5-1 and TRBJ2-2, with a possible D match to TRBD1 (6 bases). Trimming left V 0 bases short and J 0 bases short, with 9 bases between. The CDR3 runs 16 residues. Germline V CDR1 and CDR2: SGHRS, YFSETQ. In DNA form, the CDR3 reads TGCGCCAGCAGCTTGGTACCAGGGGCGAACACCGGGGAGCTGTTTTTT. Amino acid sequence: CASSLVPGANTGELFF.

The rearrangement uses TRBV7-8 and TRBJ2-3; no clear D. The germline CDR1 and CDR2 sequences are SGHVS and FQNEAQ. Trimming left V 3 bases short and J 3 bases short, with 7 bases between. The CDR3 consists of 13 residues. This chain's CDR3 is CASSFGITDTQYF. CDR3 nucleotides: TGTGCCAGCAGCTTTGGGATTACAGATACGCAGTATTTT.

This clonotype was seen many times. V usage is TRBV7-9 and J usage is TRBJ2-3; 9 bases line up with TRBD2. CDR3 length: 15 residues. Trimming cost V 5 bases and J 4 bases; bases outside gene matches: 7. Germline-derived CDR1 and CDR2 are SEHNR and FQNEAQ (reference sequence). This CDR3 reads CASSQTSGWSDTQYF. DNA of the CDR3: TGTGCCAGCAGCCAAACTAGCGGGTGGTCAGATACGCAGTATTTT. The whole variable domain, remainder taken from reference TRBV7-9 and TRBJ2-3, is DTGVSQNPRHKITKRGQNVTFRCDPISEHNRLYWYRQTLGQGPEFLTYFQNEAQLEKSRLLSDRFSAERPKGSFSTLEIQRTEQGDSAMYLCASSQTSGWSDTQYFGPGTRLTVL.

This clonotype came up many times. This chain links TRBV18 with TRBJ2-2; tentatively, D is TRBD1 (6 bases). Germline-derived CDR1 and CDR2 are KGHSH and LQKENI. Trimming removed 2 bases at V and 4 bases at J, with 11 bases between. The CDR3 contains 15 residues. This CDR3 is CASSPNLGGTGELFF. The CDR3 DNA follows: TGTGCCAGCTCACCAAACCTAGGGGGCACCGGGGAGCTGTTTTTT.